A few counts support the clone carrying this TCR beta chain. Original processing notes: It was from reference gene primer amplification that nucleated cell counts were estimated. TCRdb's table, derived via immunoSEQ multiplex PCR, lists solely in-frame clones and lacks some. The V and J calls and the clone size are those of that table, but D and trimming were determined from the DNA. The top ten clones hold about 0.76% of a sample with approximately 210,000 clones, 94% of them seen once. The data were obtained in a study of blood T cell repertoires in COVID-19. Study at large: There were acute and convalescent COVID-19 samples, and they came from the United States, Italy and Spain. In each case, the material was cDNA or gDNA derived from T cells, B-cell-depleted T cells, or PBMCs.

CDR1 and CDR2 (germline): SGHNT, YENEEA. The CDR3 is 14 amino acids. V was pared by 1 base and J by 1 base, with 6 bases between. Seattle's enrolled individuals joined amid active infection and were then monitored longitudinally. This receptor was obtained from a man aged 25 to 45 with COVID-19, enrolled during active disease. The sequenced sample consisted of peripheral blood. The chain is built from TRBV11-3 and TRBJ2-3; TRBD1 is a possible D gene (6 bases). The CDR3 DNA follows: TGTGCCAGCAGCTTAGGGGGGCGCACAGATACGCAGTATTTT. Protein product: CASSLGGRTDTQYF.